One sample yielded the 14 T cell receptor beta chains listed below, sequenced in a study of T-cell memory formation after mild COVID-19. From the 5' RACE reads, TCRdb called clonotypes with MiXCR, one entry per CDR3 protein. This sample has 150,000 to 200,000 distinct CDR3 sequences, with roughly a third found just once. The sequenced material came from PBMCs or a T cell subset sorted from them (not recorded which). These receptors were collected from an adult woman who had mild COVID-19 (a few samples of this study predate the infection). Cell type and time point are not known.

This clonotype was found a few times. V and J are TRBV20-1 and TRBJ2-3, with D perhaps matching TRBD2 (5 bases). V was trimmed by 6 bases and J by 0 bases, leaving 16 bases between them. This CDR3 comprises 15 residues. Germline CDR1 reads DFQATT; CDR2 reads SNEGSKA (reference sequence). Here the CDR3 reads CSAEGLDTSTDTQYF. The CDR3, as DNA: TGCAGTGCCGAAGGACTGGATACTAGCACAGATACGCAGTATTTT.

The rearrangement links TRBV9 to TRBJ2-7; perhaps D is TRBD1 or TRBD2 (5 bases each). The CDR3 consists of 13 residues. Trimming shortened V by 4 bases and J by 3 bases, and 11 bases separated the two germline ends. From germline, CDR1 is SGDLS and CDR2 YYNGEE. In DNA form, the CDR3 reads TGTGCCAGCAGCCAAGGGACCCTCTACGAGCAGTACTTC. Its protein product is CASSQGTLYEQYF.

Here the CDR3 DNA reads TGTGCCAGCAGTTACCTAGACAGCAATCAGCCCCAGCATTTT. It encodes CASSYLDSNQPQHF. This chain uses TRBV12-3 or TRBV12-4 with TRBJ1-5; D is undetermined. V was pared by 4 bases and J by 1 base, with 8 bases between. The CDR3 spans 14 residues.

The rearrangement joins TRBV12-3 or TRBV12-4 to TRBJ1-1; D perhaps matches TRBD1 (5 bases). Trimming left V 5 bases short and J 6 bases short, with 10 bases between. The CDR3 sequence is 12 residues long. The CDR3 DNA sequence: TGTGCCAGCAGTGGGACCCCCCCTGAAGCTTTCTTT. Protein: CASSGTPPEAFF.

The CDR3 DNA reads as TGTGCCTGGAGCGGGCAGGGGTACACTGAAGCTTTCTTT. Amino acid sequence: CAWSGQGYTEAFF. The chain employs TRBV30 and TRBJ1-1, with D maybe TRBD1 (6 bases). CDR3 length: 13 residues. Germline values: CDR1 GTSNPN, CDR2 SVGIG (reference sequence). The ends were cut back, 3 bases at V and 3 bases at J, with 11 bases in the middle.

V usage is TRBV7-9 and J usage is TRBJ2-7; either TRBD1 or TRBD2 may supply D (5 bases each). The CDR3 spans 16 residues. The germline V and J ends were trimmed by 2 bases and 3 bases, with 17 bases remaining between them. In germline, CDR1 is SEHNR, CDR2 FQNEAQ (reference sequence). Here the CDR3 reads CASSLWDDTDRYEQYF. CDR3 coding DNA: TGTGCCAGCAGCTTATGGGACGACACAGACCGCTACGAGCAGTACTTC.

The chain combines TRBV29-1 with TRBJ2-7; either TRBD1 or TRBD2 may supply D (5 bases each). The CDR3 sequence is 13 residues long. CDR1 is SQVTM, CDR2 ANQGSEA, per germline. V lost 3 bases and J lost 3, with 12 bases in between. As DNA, the CDR3 is TGCAGCGTTGATAGCGTGCAGGGCTACGAGCAGTACTTC. Encoded protein: CSVDSVQGYEQYF.

V usage is TRBV7-8 and J usage is TRBJ2-5, with no clear D. Trimming shortened V by 2 bases and J by 5 bases, and 12 bases separated the two germline ends. The CDR3 spans 14 residues. The germline V gene encodes CDR1 SGHVS and CDR2 FQNEAQ. The CDR3: CASSLRVVGETQYF. Here the CDR3 DNA reads TGTGCCAGCAGCTTACGTGTGGTTGGCGAGACCCAGTACTTC.

The gene calls are TRBV29-1 and TRBJ1-2; a weak D match, TRBD1 (5 bases). This CDR3 is built from 15 residues. V dropped 2 bases and J dropped 2 bases, with 15 bases sitting between them. In germline, CDR1 is SQVTM, CDR2 ANQGSEA. The CDR3 spells CSVETETVANYGYTF. CDR3 DNA: TGCAGCGTTGAAACTGAGACAGTTGCCAACTATGGCTACACCTTC.

This clonotype was counted only a few times. The chain recombines TRBV5-1 with TRBJ2-7, with 7 positions matching TRBD1. J lost 2 bases, V lost 5 bases, and 10 bases had no gene match. The length of the CDR3 is 15 residues. Germline-derived CDR1 and CDR2 are SGHRS and YFSETQ. Here the CDR3 reads CASRDWDSHPYEQYF. The CDR3 bases are TGCGCCAGCAGGGACTGGGACAGCCACCCCTACGAGCAGTACTTC.

This clonotype was recorded a few times. The genes are TRBV4-3 and TRBJ2-3; 8 positions match TRBD2. The germline CDR1 and CDR2 sequences are LGHNA and YSLEER. The CDR3 extends over 15 amino acids. The V gene end was trimmed by 1 base and the J gene end by 6 bases; junction bases not matched to a gene: 6. CDR3 DNA sequence: TGCGCCAGCAGCCAAGGCGGGAGGCGGGGGGATACGCAGTATTTT. Protein: CASSQGGRRGDTQYF.

This clonotype was found a few times. J is TRBJ1-2 and V is TRBV27, with D tentatively TRBD1 (6 bases). V shed 2 bases and J shed 4 bases, with 11 bases lying between them. The CDR3 consists of 14 residues. Germline V gives CDR1 MNHEY, CDR2 SMNVEV (reference sequence). For the CDR3, the DNA is TGTGCCAGCAGTTTACACCCAGGGGCCTATGGCTACACCTTC. This sequence encodes CASSLHPGAYGYTF.

This chain joins TRBV7-2 and TRBJ2-1; TRBD2 agrees at 7 bases. V was clipped by 4 bases and J by 8 bases; unmatched bases: 14. The CDR3 loop spans 16 amino acids. CDR1 is SGHTA, CDR2 FQGNSA, per germline. The CDR3 DNA is TGTGCCAGCAGCTCAAATCCGGCGGGAGTGGTGGATGAGCAGTTCTTC. It codes for CASSSNPAGVVDEQFF. Full variable domain (outside the CDR3, taken from reference TRBV7-2 and TRBJ2-1): GAGVSQSPSNKVTEKGKDVELRCDPISGHTALYWYRQSLGQGLEFLIYFQGNSAPDKSGLPSDRFSAERTGGSVSTLTIQRTQQEDSAVYLCASSSNPAGVVDEQFFGPGTRLTVL.

This clonotype was picked up a small number of times. The chain employs TRBV20-1 and TRBJ1-1; D remains unclear. The CDR3 loop spans 11 amino acids. Between the trimmed V and J ends, which lost 5 bases and 1 base, there was a span of 5 bases. CDR1 is DFQATT and CDR2 is SNEGSKA in the germline V gene (reference sequence). In DNA, the CDR3 is TGCAGTGCTTCCGGGAACACTGAAGCTTTCTTT. Translation gives CSASGNTEAFF.